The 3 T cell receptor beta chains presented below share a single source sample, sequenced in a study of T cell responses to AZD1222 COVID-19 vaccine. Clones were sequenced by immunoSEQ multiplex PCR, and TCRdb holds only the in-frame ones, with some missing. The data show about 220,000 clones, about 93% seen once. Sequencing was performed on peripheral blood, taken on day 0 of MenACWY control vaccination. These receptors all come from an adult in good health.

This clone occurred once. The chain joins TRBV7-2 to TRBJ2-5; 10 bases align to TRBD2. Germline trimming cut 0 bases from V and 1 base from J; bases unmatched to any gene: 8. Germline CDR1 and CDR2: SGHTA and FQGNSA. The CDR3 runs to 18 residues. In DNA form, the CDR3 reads TGTGCCAGCAGCTTAGCTTCGTCGGCTAGCGGGGGCCAAGAGACCCAGTACTTC. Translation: CASSLASSASGGQETQYF.

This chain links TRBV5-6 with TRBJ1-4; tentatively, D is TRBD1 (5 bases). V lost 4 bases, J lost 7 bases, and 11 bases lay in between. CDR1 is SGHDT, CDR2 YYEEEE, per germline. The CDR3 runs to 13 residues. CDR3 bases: TGTGCCAGCAGCCTCAGGGTAGGTGAAAAACTGTTTTTT. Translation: CASSLRVGEKLFF.

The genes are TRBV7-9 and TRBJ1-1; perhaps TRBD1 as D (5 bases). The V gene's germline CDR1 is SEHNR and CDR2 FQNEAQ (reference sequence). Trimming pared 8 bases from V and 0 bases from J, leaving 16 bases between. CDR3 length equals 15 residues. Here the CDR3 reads CASVAAGGMNTEAFF. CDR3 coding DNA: TGTGCCAGCGTAGCCGCCGGGGGGATGAACACTGAAGCTTTCTTT. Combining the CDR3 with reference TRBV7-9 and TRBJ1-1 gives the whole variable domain DTGVSQNPRHKITKRGQNVTFRCDPISEHNRLYWYRQTLGQGPEFLTYFQNEAQLEKSRLLSDRFSAERPKGSFSTLEIQRTEQGDSAMYLCASVAAGGMNTEAFFGQGTRLTVV.